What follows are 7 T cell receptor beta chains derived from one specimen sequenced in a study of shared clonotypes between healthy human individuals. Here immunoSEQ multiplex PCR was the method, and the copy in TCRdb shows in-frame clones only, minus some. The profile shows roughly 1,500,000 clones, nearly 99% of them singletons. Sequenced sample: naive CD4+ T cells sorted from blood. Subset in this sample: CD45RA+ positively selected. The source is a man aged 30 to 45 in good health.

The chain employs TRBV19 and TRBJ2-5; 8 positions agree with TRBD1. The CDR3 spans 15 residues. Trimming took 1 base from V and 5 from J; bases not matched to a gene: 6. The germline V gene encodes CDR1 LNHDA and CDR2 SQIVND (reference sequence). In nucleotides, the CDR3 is TGTGCCAGTAGTATAGGGACAGGGCCCCTGGAGACCCAGTACTTC. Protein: CASSIGTGPLETQYF.

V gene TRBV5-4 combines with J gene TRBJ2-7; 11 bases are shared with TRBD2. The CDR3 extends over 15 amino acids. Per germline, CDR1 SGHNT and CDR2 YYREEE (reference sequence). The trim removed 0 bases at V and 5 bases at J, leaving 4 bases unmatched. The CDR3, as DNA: TGTGCCAGCAGCTTGGGACTAGCGGGATTTGACGAGCAGTACTTC. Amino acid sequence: CASSLGLAGFDEQYF.

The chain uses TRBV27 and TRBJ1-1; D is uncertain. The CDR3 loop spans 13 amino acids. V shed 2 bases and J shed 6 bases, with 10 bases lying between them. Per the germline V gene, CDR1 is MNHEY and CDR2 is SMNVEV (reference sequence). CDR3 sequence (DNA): TGTGCCAGCAGTTTAGTCAGGCTTCCTGAAGCTTTCTTT. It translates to CASSLVRLPEAFF.

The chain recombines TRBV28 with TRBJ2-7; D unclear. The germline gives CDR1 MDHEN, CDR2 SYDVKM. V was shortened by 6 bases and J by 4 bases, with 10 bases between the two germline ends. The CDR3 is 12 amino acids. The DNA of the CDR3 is TGTGCCAGCAGACTCCAAGAGTACGAGCAGTACTTC. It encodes CASRLQEYEQYF.

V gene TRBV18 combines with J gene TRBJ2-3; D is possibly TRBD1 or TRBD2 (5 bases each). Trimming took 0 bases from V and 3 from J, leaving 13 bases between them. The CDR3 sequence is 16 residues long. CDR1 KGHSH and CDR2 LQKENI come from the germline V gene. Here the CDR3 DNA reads TGTGCCAGCTCACCACCGGGACCCTCTGGGACAGATACGCAGTATTTT. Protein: CASSPPGPSGTDTQYF.

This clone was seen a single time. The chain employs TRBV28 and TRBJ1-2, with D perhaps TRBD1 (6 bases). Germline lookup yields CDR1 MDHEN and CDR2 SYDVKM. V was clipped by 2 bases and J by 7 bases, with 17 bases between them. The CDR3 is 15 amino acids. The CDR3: CASSLLAGGTFGYTF. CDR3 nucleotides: TGTGCCAGCAGTTTACTAGCGGGGGGCACTTTTGGCTACACCTTC.

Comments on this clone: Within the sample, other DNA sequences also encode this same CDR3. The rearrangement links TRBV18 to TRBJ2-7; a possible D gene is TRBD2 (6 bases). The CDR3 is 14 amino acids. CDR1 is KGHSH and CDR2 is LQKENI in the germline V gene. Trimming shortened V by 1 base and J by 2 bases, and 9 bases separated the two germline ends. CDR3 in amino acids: CASSPLSGTYEQYF. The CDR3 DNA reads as TGTGCCAGCTCACCACTTAGCGGCACCTACGAGCAGTACTTC.